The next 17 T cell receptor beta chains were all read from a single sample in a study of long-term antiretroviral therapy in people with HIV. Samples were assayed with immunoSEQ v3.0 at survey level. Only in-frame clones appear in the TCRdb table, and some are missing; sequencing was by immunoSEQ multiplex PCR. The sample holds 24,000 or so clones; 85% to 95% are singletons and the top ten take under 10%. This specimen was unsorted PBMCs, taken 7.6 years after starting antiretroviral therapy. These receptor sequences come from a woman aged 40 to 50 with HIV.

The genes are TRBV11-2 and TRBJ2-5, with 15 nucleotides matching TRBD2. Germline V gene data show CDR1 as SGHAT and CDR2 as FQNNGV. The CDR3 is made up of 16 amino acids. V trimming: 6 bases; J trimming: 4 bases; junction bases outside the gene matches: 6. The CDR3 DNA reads TGTGCCAGCAGAACCGGGACTAGCGGGGGGTTAGAGACCCAGTACTTC. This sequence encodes CASRTGTSGGLETQYF.

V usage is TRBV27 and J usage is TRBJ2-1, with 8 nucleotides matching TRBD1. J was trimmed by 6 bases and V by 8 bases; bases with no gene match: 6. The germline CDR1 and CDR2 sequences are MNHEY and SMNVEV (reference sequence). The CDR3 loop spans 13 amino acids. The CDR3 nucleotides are TGTGCCAGCGGCGGTGACAGGGGCAATGAGCAGTTCTTC. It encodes CASGGDRGNEQFF.

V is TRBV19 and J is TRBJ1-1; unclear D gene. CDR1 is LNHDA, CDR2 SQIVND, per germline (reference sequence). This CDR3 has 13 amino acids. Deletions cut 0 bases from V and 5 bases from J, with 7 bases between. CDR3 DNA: TGTGCCAGTAGTATAGACCCGAGGACTGAAGCTTTCTTT. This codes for CASSIDPRTEAFF.

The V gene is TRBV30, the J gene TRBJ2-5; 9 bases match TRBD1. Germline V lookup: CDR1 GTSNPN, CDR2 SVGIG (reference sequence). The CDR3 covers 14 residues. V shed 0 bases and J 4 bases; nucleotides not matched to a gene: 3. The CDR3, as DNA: TGTGCCTGGAGTGTAGACAGGGGGTCAGAGACCCAGTACTTC. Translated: CAWSVDRGSETQYF.

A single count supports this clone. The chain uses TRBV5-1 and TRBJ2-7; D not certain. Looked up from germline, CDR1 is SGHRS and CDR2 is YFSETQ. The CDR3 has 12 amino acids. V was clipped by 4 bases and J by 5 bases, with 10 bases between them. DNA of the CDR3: TGCGCCAGCAGCCTAAACTCGGACGAGCAGTACTTC. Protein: CASSLNSDEQYF.

CDR3 bases: TGTGCCTGGACCCGGGACAGGGGGCGGTCTGGGGTGGACACTGAAGCTTTCTTT. This codes for CAWTRDRGRSGVDTEAFF. The chain combines TRBV30 with TRBJ1-1, with 12 bases that match TRBD1. The CDR3 is 18 amino acids. The germline gives CDR1 GTSNPN, CDR2 SVGIG (reference sequence). The junction had 15 bases not matched to a gene; V was cut back by 4 bases and J by 3 bases.

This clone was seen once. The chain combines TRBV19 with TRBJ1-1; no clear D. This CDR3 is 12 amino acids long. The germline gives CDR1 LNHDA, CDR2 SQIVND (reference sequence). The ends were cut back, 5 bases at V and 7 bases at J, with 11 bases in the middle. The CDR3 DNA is TGTGCCAGTAGTTCGGGAGTTCGTGAAGCTTTCTTT. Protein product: CASSSGVREAFF.

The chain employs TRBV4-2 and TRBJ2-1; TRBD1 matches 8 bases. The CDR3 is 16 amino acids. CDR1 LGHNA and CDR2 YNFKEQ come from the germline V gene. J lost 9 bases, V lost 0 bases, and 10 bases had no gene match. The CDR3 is CASSQDLTGEGGEQFF. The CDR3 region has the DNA TGTGCCAGCAGCCAAGATCTGACAGGGGAAGGGGGTGAGCAGTTCTTC.

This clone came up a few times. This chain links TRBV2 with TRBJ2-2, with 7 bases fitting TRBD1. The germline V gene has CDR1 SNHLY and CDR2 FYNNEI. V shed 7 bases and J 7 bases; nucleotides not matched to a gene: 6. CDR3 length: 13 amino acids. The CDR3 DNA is TGTGCCAGCATGGGACAGTGGGGCGGGGAGCTGTTTTTT. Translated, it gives CASMGQWGGELFF.

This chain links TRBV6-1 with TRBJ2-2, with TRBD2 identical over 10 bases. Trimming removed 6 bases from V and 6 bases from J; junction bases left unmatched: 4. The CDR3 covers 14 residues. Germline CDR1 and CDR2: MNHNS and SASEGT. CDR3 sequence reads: CASRSGGAAGELFF. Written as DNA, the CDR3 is TGTGCCAGCAGAAGCGGGGGGGCCGCCGGGGAGCTGTTTTTT.

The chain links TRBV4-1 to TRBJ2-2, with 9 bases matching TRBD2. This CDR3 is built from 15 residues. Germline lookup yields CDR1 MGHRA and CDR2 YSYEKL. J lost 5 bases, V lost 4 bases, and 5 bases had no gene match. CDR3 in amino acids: CASSPRGGRTGELFF. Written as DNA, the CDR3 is TGCGCCAGCAGCCCGCGGGGGGGGCGGACCGGGGAGCTGTTTTTT.

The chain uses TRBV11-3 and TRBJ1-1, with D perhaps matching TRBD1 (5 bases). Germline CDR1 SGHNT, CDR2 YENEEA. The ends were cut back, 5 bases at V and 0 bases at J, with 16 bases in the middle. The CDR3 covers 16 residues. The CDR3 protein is CASSPGGTGVNTEAFF. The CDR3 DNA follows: TGTGCCAGCAGCCCCGGGGGAACCGGGGTGAACACTGAAGCTTTCTTT.

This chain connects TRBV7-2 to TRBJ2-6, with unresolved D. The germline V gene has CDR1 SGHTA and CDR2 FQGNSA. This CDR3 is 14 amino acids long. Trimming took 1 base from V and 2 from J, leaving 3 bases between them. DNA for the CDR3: TGTGCCAGCAGCTTAGAGCCTGGGGCCAACGTCCTGACTTTC. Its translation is CASSLEPGANVLTF.

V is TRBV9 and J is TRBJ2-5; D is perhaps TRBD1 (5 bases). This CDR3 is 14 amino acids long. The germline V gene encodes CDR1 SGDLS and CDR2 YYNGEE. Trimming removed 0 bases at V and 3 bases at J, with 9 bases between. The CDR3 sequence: CASSVGSREETQYF. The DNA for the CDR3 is TGTGCCAGCAGCGTAGGGAGCAGGGAAGAGACCCAGTACTTC.

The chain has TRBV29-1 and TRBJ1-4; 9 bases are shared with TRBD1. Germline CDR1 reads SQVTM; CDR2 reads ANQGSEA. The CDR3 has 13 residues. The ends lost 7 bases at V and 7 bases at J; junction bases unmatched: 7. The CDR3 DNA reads TGCAGCGCTAGAGGACAGGGGATTGAAAAACTGTTTTTT. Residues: CSARGQGIEKLFF.

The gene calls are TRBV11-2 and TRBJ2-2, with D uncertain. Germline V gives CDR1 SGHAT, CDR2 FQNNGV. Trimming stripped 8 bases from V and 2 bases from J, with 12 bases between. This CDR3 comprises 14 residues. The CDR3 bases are TGTGCCAGCTCCGGTCCGTTAAACACCGGGGAGCTGTTTTTT. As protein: CASSGPLNTGELFF.

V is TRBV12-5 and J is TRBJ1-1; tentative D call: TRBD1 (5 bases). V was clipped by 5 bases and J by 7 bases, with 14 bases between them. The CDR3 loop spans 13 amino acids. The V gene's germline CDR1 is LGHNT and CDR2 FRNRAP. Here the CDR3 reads CASGIQAEGEAFF. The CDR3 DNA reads TGTGCTAGTGGTATACAGGCAGAGGGTGAAGCTTTCTTT.